A single T cell receptor (beta chain) is shown here with its context. The sample comes from a study of PD-L1 blockade in urothelial cancer. Study at large: Patients commenced atezolizumab at some point between 2014 and 2015, and it was given at 1,200 mg intravenously every 3 weeks.

Sequencing was performed with immunoSEQ multiplex PCR; in TCRdb, only in-frame clones are kept and a portion is missing. This table holds about 45,000 clones, around nine tenths found once. CDR1 and CDR2 (germline): MGHRA, YSYEKL. V was clipped by 1 base and J by 6 bases, with 18 bases between them. The CDR3 is 16 amino acids. The rearrangement joins TRBV4-1 to TRBJ1-2; D unclear. The sequence derives from an older woman with urothelial cancer. Sequences were derived from PBMCs, sampled around atezolizumab (anti-PD-L1) treatment. The CDR3 is CASSQGSGVRLNGYTF. Here the CDR3 DNA reads TGCGCCAGCAGCCAAGGATCGGGAGTAAGACTGAATGGCTACACCTTC.